This TCR beta chain is drawn from a study of cytomegalovirus exposure and HLA in healthy donors. The study's findings and limits: With DRB1 most and HLA-C fewest, TCR association rates differed between HLA loci in a later analysis. When a later analysis was performed, an Asian-associated ancestry cluster reportedly had fewer N-insertions than the approximately 700-donor mean.

The PCR made use of 60 Vbeta and 13 Jbeta primers. Some clones are missing from TCRdb's copy, which holds only in-frame ones; the method was immunoSEQ multiplex PCR. In the table there are approximately 150,000 clones, around 80% of which are singletons. A word on this clone: What it binds is unknown.

The CDR3 loop spans 15 amino acids. The J segment lost 6 bases and the V segment lost 4 bases, leaving 6 bases of the junction unmatched. Germline CDR1 SNHLY, CDR2 FYNNEI. The sequenced sample was PBMCs. This TCR was recovered from a man in his late teens or twenties in good health and CMV-seronegative. The chain links TRBV2 to TRBJ1-5; 10 bases fit TRBD1. The DNA of the CDR3 is TGTGCCAGCAGTGGGACAGGGGGTTACGGTCAGCCCCAGCATTTT. It is translated as CASSGTGGYGQPQHF.